These 26 T cell receptor beta chains originate from one sample sequenced in a study of T cell responses to AZD1222 COVID-19 vaccine (dated by TCRdb to the early 2020s). The sample's time point label is to be understood as: baseline before first vaccination. The library was obtained by the immunoSEQ multiplex PCR assay. TCRdb took over this immuneACCESS table, retaining in-frame rearrangements with V and J assigned. Such tables are incomplete; in checked studies, under half of the missing clones stem from an unresolved V gene, and the remainder is unexplained. For this sample the table gives tens of thousands of clones, of which 80% to 90% were detected only once. The ten largest account for approximately 13% of the sample. This specimen consisted of peripheral blood, obtained on day 0 of AZD1222 vaccination. The receptors were sampled from an adult in good health.

This chain links TRBV5-1 with TRBJ1-1; D ambiguous. In germline, CDR1 is SGHRS, CDR2 YFSETQ. CDR3 size: 15 residues. V was clipped by 0 bases and J by 0 bases, with 9 bases between them. The CDR3: CASSLVPGLNTEAFF. The CDR3 bases are TGCGCCAGCAGCTTGGTCCCGGGGTTGAACACTGAAGCTTTCTTT.

This chain connects TRBV6-5 to TRBJ2-7; D gene ambiguous. The CDR3 loop spans 12 amino acids. The germline CDR1 and CDR2 sequences are MNHEY and SVGAGI. V was clipped by 7 bases and J by 2 bases, with 9 bases between them. The CDR3: CASMTQAYEQYF. The CDR3 region has the DNA TGTGCCAGCATGACCCAGGCCTACGAGCAGTACTTC.

The rearrangement uses TRBV6-5 and TRBJ2-7; the D gene is possibly TRBD2 (6 bases). CDR1 MNHEY and CDR2 SVGAGI come from the germline V gene. This CDR3 region has 15 residues. Trimming stripped 0 bases from V and 4 bases from J, with 13 bases between. CDR3 protein: CASSYSGGMGYEQYF. CDR3 nucleotide sequence: TGTGCCAGCAGTTACTCGGGCGGGATGGGATACGAGCAGTACTTC.

J is TRBJ1-2 and V is TRBV19; TRBD1 matches 11 bases. V shed 10 bases, J shed 8 bases, and the junction held 9 bases outside the gene matches. CDR3 length: 13 residues. CDR1 is LNHDA and CDR2 is SQIVND in the germline V gene (reference sequence). In DNA, the CDR3 is TGTGCCACCCTGGACAGGGGGCTGGGAGGCTACACCTTC. Protein product: CATLDRGLGGYTF.

The rearrangement uses TRBV30 and TRBJ1-6, with 8 bases identical to TRBD1. J gave up 9 bases and V 4 bases, and 5 bases lay outside the gene matches. Germline lookup yields CDR1 GTSNPN and CDR2 SVGIG (reference sequence). This CDR3 spans 13 amino acids. DNA for the CDR3: TGTGCCTGGACAGGACAGGGTGGTTCACCCCTCCACTTT. Protein: CAWTGQGGSPLHF.

The DNA for the CDR3 is TGTGCCAGCAGCTCCCTAGGGGGAGGCGAGCAGTACTTC. Its protein is CASSSLGGGEQYF. This chain joins TRBV11-2 and TRBJ2-7; D possibly uses TRBD1 or TRBD2 (6 bases each). V was cut by 4 bases and J by 6 bases, with 13 bases left in between. The germline gives CDR1 SGHAT, CDR2 FQNNGV. This CDR3 is built from 13 residues.

The chain carries TRBV7-8 and TRBJ1-5; D is possibly TRBD1 (5 bases). This CDR3 is 15 amino acids long. V shed 1 base and J shed 3 bases, with 10 bases lying between them. Germline V gene lookup returns CDR1 SGHVS and CDR2 FQNEAQ. Written as DNA, the CDR3 is TGTGCCAGCAGCTTAGGGGACGGACCCAATCAGCCCCAGCATTTT. This sequence encodes CASSLGDGPNQPQHF.

This clone was detected only once. The chain is built from TRBV19 and TRBJ1-2, with 9 bases aligning to TRBD1. V shed 2 bases, J shed 3 bases, and the junction held 4 bases outside the gene matches. CDR1 and CDR2 from the germline V gene are LNHDA and SQIVND (reference sequence). CDR3 size: 15 residues. The CDR3: CASSIRDRADYGYTF. DNA for the CDR3: TGTGCCAGTAGTATACGGGACAGGGCTGACTATGGCTACACCTTC. The whole variable domain, filled in from reference TRBV19 and TRBJ1-2, reads DGGITQSPKYLFRKEGQNVTLSCEQNLNHDAMYWYRQDPGQGLRLIYYSQIVNDFQKGDIAEGYSVSREKKESFPLTVTSAQKNPTAFYLCASSIRDRADYGYTFGSGTRLTVV.

The gene calls are TRBV28 and TRBJ1-4; TRBD1 agrees at 9 bases. The J segment lost 8 bases and the V segment lost 6 bases, leaving 4 bases of the junction unmatched. Germline V gene sequence: CDR1 MDHEN, CDR2 SYDVKM. The CDR3 sequence is 13 residues long. Here the CDR3 reads CASRTGGLEKLFF. The DNA of the CDR3 is TGTGCCAGCAGAACAGGGGGCTTGGAAAAACTGTTTTTT.

V and J are TRBV19 and TRBJ2-5; 7 bases are shared with TRBD1. From germline, CDR1 is LNHDA and CDR2 SQIVND (reference sequence). The CDR3 runs 14 residues. Trimming at V came to 2 bases and at J to 3 bases, leaving 3 bases not matched to a gene. The CDR3 reads CASSILDREETQYF. Here the CDR3 DNA reads TGTGCCAGTAGTATACTTGACAGGGAAGAGACCCAGTACTTC.

The V call is TRBV5-4, the J call TRBJ2-1; D is uncertain. The V and J ends lost 0 bases and 7 bases respectively, with 2 bases between them. Germline values: CDR1 SGHNT, CDR2 YYREEE (reference sequence). The CDR3 runs to 11 residues. DNA of the CDR3: TGTGCCAGCAGCTTGGAAAATGAGCAGTTCTTC. Residues: CASSLENEQFF.

The chain combines TRBV19 with TRBJ1-1; TRBD1 matches 8 bases. The germline V gene encodes CDR1 LNHDA and CDR2 SQIVND (reference sequence). Losses at the gene ends were 2 bases for V and 3 bases for J; bases not matched to a gene: 2. The CDR3 is 14 residues long. The CDR3, as DNA: TGTGCCAGTAGTATACAGGGGGCAGACACTGAAGCTTTCTTT. It is translated as CASSIQGADTEAFF.

The chain combines TRBV9 with TRBJ1-2; D uncertain. The germline V and J ends were trimmed by 0 bases and 5 bases, with 14 bases remaining between them. The CDR3 is made up of 15 amino acids. CDR1 is SGDLS, CDR2 YYNGEE, per germline. CDR3 nucleotides: TGTGCCAGCAGCGTAGTAAGTTCTCCCGCTTATGGCTACACCTTC. As protein: CASSVVSSPAYGYTF.

The V and J genes are TRBV13 and TRBJ2-7; 9 bases are shared with TRBD2. With 5 bases clipped from V and 0 bases from J, the junction kept 5 bases outside the gene matches. Germline CDR1 and CDR2: PRHDT and FYEKMQ (reference sequence). The CDR3 totals 15 residues. CDR3 residues: CASSGSGGLSYEQYF. In DNA, the CDR3 is TGTGCCAGCAGCGGTAGCGGGGGCCTCTCCTACGAGCAGTACTTC.

This chain uses TRBV12-3 or TRBV12-4 with TRBJ1-2; no reliable D call. Trimming shortened V by 5 bases and J by 8 bases, and 12 bases separated the two germline ends. This CDR3 spans 12 amino acids. This CDR3 reads CASSMGSQGYTF. In nucleotides, the CDR3 is TGTGCCAGCAGTATGGGTTCTCAGGGCTACACCTTC.

The V and J genes are TRBV27 and TRBJ2-1; TRBD2 aligns across 7 bases. This CDR3 has 13 amino acids. The V segment lost 7 bases and the J segment 6 bases; nucleotides outside the gene matches: 6. Germline assignment: CDR1 MNHEY and CDR2 SMNVEV (reference sequence). CDR3 bases: TGTGCCAGCACACGGACTAGTCTCAATGAGCAGTTCTTC. This sequence encodes CASTRTSLNEQFF.

V gene TRBV5-1 combines with J gene TRBJ2-7; no firm D call. Trimming removed 0 bases at V and 2 bases at J, with 9 bases between. The V gene's germline CDR1 is SGHRS and CDR2 YFSETQ. The CDR3 has 14 amino acids. The CDR3 nucleotides are TGCGCCAGCAGCTTGGCCGCCGGAACCTACGAGCAGTACTTC. Translated, it gives CASSLAAGTYEQYF.

The J gene is TRBJ1-5, the V gene TRBV28; D possibly corresponds to TRBD1 (6 bases). Germline CDR1 and CDR2: MDHEN and SYDVKM. The V end lost 7 bases, the J end lost 4 bases, and 8 bases lay between the germline ends. The CDR3 loop spans 12 amino acids. CDR3 protein: CASITGNQPQHF. For the CDR3, the DNA is TGTGCCAGCATAACAGGGAATCAGCCCCAGCATTTT. Full variable domain (rest looked up from reference TRBV28 and TRBJ1-5): DVKVTQSSRYLVKRTGEKVFLECVQDMDHENMFWYRQDPGLGLRLIYFSYDVKMKEKGDIPEGYSVSREKKERFSLILESASTNQTSMYLCASITGNQPQHFGDGTRLSIL.

The rearrangement uses TRBV4-1 and TRBJ2-7; unclear D gene. Between the trimmed V and J ends, which lost 3 bases and 0 bases, there was a span of 15 bases. CDR1 is MGHRA and CDR2 is YSYEKL in the germline V gene. The CDR3 is 16 amino acids. The CDR3 bases are TGCGCCAGCAGCCAGACCCCTCAGTGGAGCTCCTACGAGCAGTACTTC. Amino acid sequence: CASSQTPQWSSYEQYF.

The rearrangement links TRBV6-6 to TRBJ2-7; TRBD1 matches at 9 bases. The CDR3 extends over 14 amino acids. In germline, CDR1 is MNHNY, CDR2 SVGAGI (reference sequence). V lost 7 bases to trimming and J lost 5 bases; unmatched junction nucleotides: 9. The CDR3 bases are TGTGCCAGCACCATAACAGGGGGCTGGGACGAGCAGTACTTC. Translation gives CASTITGGWDEQYF.

The chain couples TRBV18 to TRBJ1-2, with 9 bases that match TRBD1. The germline V gene has CDR1 KGHSH and CDR2 LQKENI. V lost 4 bases and J lost 4; bases outside the gene matches: 10. This CDR3 is 16 amino acids long. The CDR3 DNA sequence: TGTGCCAGCTCACTGCAACAGGGGGCCAGGGGCTATGGCTACACCTTC. Amino acids: CASSLQQGARGYGYTF. Together with reference TRBV18 and TRBJ1-2, the CDR3 gives the full variable domain: NAGVMQNPRHLVRRRGQEARLRCSPMKGHSHVYWYRQLPEEGLKFMVYLQKENIIDESGMPKERFSAEFPKEGPSILRIQQVVRGDSAAYFCASSLQQGARGYGYTFGSGTRLTVV.

The rearrangement joins TRBV18 to TRBJ1-5; D is possibly TRBD1 (5 bases). This CDR3 has 14 residues. Germline V CDR1 and CDR2: KGHSH, LQKENI. Trimming left V 2 bases short and J 9 bases short, with 14 bases between. The CDR3 is CASSPGTQGRPQHF. In DNA, the CDR3 is TGTGCCAGCTCACCAGGGACGCAAGGCCGGCCCCAGCATTTT.

A few counts support this clone. This chain links TRBV10-3 with TRBJ1-5; 9 nucleotides agree with TRBD1. CDR1 and CDR2 from the germline V gene are ENHRY and SYGVKD. With 6 bases clipped from V and 6 bases from J, the junction kept 9 bases outside the gene matches. The CDR3 covers 15 residues. The CDR3 here is CAISGTGRNGQPQHF. The CDR3 nucleotides read TGTGCCATCAGCGGGACAGGGAGGAACGGTCAGCCCCAGCATTTT.

The chain is built from TRBV19 and TRBJ2-1; D ambiguous. From germline, CDR1 is LNHDA and CDR2 SQIVND (reference sequence). Trimming shortened V by 5 bases and J by 7 bases, and 21 bases separated the two germline ends. The CDR3 covers 16 residues. DNA for the CDR3: TGTGCCAGTAGTCTCCCCCCAGGTGCCCAAACGAATGAGCAGTTCTTC. The encoded protein is CASSLPPGAQTNEQFF.

The rearrangement uses TRBV5-4 and TRBJ1-2; D gene unclear. The CDR3 sequence is 13 residues long. Germline CDR1 and CDR2: SGHNT and YYREEE (reference sequence). Trimming took 1 base from V and 8 from J, leaving 12 bases between them. CDR3: CASSLKGRNGYTF. CDR3 nucleotide sequence: TGTGCCAGCAGCTTGAAAGGCAGAAACGGCTACACCTTC.

V and J are TRBV11-1 and TRBJ1-2; 7 nucleotides line up with TRBD1. Germline CDR1 and CDR2: SGHAT and FQDESV (reference sequence). The CDR3 covers 15 residues. Germline trimming cut 5 bases from V and 4 bases from J; bases unmatched to any gene: 10. In nucleotides, the CDR3 is TGTGCCAGCAGCCCCATGACAGGGAGTGCCTATGGCTACACCTTC. As protein: CASSPMTGSAYGYTF.